The 6 T cell receptor beta chains below were found in one sample sequenced in a study of T cell responses to AZD1222 COVID-19 vaccine. Data came from immunoSEQ multiplex PCR; TCRdb stores just in-frame clones and leaves some out. The sample records around 100,000 clones, 85% to 90% being singletons. The material sequenced was peripheral blood, taken on day 0 of AZD1222 vaccination. These receptors were obtained from an adult in good health.

This clone was recorded once. V gene TRBV4-1 combines with J gene TRBJ1-6; possibly TRBD1 for D (5 bases). Germline-derived CDR1 and CDR2 are MGHRA and YSYEKL. The CDR3 has 17 residues. V lost 0 bases to trimming and J lost 5 bases, with 14 bases between them. The CDR3 loop is CASSQDGFGGDNSPLHF. The DNA of the CDR3 is TGCGCCAGCAGCCAAGATGGTTTTGGGGGGGATAATTCACCCCTCCACTTT.

This clone showed up just once. The chain carries TRBV3-1 (or the pseudogene TRBV3-2) and TRBJ2-7, with D maybe TRBD2 (5 bases). V lost 1 base and J lost 2, with 9 bases in between. This CDR3 is built from 14 residues. CDR1 and CDR2 (germline): LGHDT, YNNKEL (reference sequence). As DNA, the CDR3 is TGTGCCAGCAGCCAAGTTGACGGGACCTACGAGCAGTACTTC. Translating it yields CASSQVDGTYEQYF.

V is TRBV7-2 and J is TRBJ1-1; D perhaps matches TRBD1 (6 bases). The CDR3 has 15 amino acids. Per germline, CDR1 SGHTA and CDR2 FQGNSA. Between the trimmed V and J ends, which lost 1 base and 4 bases, there was a span of 13 bases. The CDR3 nucleotides read TGTGCCAGCAGCTTAGATACAGGGATTACCACTGAAGCTTTCTTT. It translates to CASSLDTGITTEAFF.

The chain carries TRBV4-1 and TRBJ2-1, with TRBD2 identical over 12 bases. Germline V gene data show CDR1 as MGHRA and CDR2 as YSYEKL. The CDR3 has 18 residues. V lost 1 base and J lost 7; bases outside the gene matches: 11. The CDR3, as DNA: TGCGCCAGCAGCCAAGGACTAGCGGGAGTTATAACGGCGAATGAGCAGTTCTTC. It specifies CASSQGLAGVITANEQFF.

The V call is TRBV5-6, the J call TRBJ2-3, with 10 positions matching TRBD1. CDR1 SGHDT and CDR2 YYEEEE come from the germline V gene. The CDR3 totals 16 residues. With V trimmed by 4 bases and J by 4 bases, 9 bases remained unmatched. CDR3 bases: TGTGCCAGCAGCACAGAGACAGGGGGCTACGCAGATACGCAGTATTTT. Its protein product is CASSTETGGYADTQYF.

This sequence joins TRBV5-1 and TRBJ2-5; 8 positions agree with TRBD1. J gave up 1 base and V 5 bases, and 7 bases lay outside the gene matches. The CDR3 spans 15 residues. Germline V gene lookup returns CDR1 SGHRS and CDR2 YFSETQ. CDR3 region: CASRGHRGSQETQYF. In DNA, the CDR3 is TGCGCCAGCAGGGGACACAGGGGGTCCCAAGAGACCCAGTACTTC.